A selection of T cell receptor beta chains follows, all from one sample in a study of glioma-infiltrating T cells. TCRdb fed the multiplex PCR reads into MiXCR, producing one record per CDR3 protein. Here the sample spans about 130,000 distinct CDR3 sequences, about 25% being singletons. The sample comprised glioma tissue, nonneoplastic brain tissue, or PBMCs (not recorded which). These TCRs come from a human donor with low-grade glioma or glioblastoma, undergoing nonglioma brain surgery, or in good health (not recorded which). The CDR3 runs from the conserved cysteine through the conserved F or W. The order of the fields is CDR3 protein, D gene, J gene, V gene. D genes are given only for firm matches.

CDR3 protein: CASSPRVLTLLGNTIYF
D gene: -
J gene: TRBJ1-3
V gene: TRBV6-1

CDR3 protein: CASSPDFTGYTF
D gene: -
J gene: TRBJ1-2
V gene: TRBV7-2

CDR3 protein: CASSPGAVSTDTQYF
D gene: -
J gene: TRBJ2-3
V gene: TRBV7-9

CDR3 protein: CASREPNRSYGYTF
D gene: -
J gene: TRBJ1-2
V gene: TRBV25-1

CDR3 protein: CASSQEKLAGTTDTQYF
D gene: TRBD2
J gene: TRBJ2-3
V gene: TRBV4-1

CDR3 protein: CASRGGDGYTF
D gene: TRBD1
J gene: TRBJ1-2
V gene: TRBV10-2

CDR3 protein: CASSSSGGNTEAFF
D gene: TRBD1
J gene: TRBJ1-1
V gene: TRBV7-9

CDR3 protein: CASRPRSEDTQYF
D gene: -
J gene: TRBJ2-3
V gene: TRBV5-1

CDR3 protein: CASSYLIGGTNYGYTF
D gene: -
J gene: TRBJ1-2
V gene: TRBV6-5

CDR3 protein: CASSGQGARKETQYF
D gene: TRBD1
J gene: TRBJ2-5
V gene: TRBV19

CDR3 protein: CASSPREETQYF
D gene: -
J gene: TRBJ2-5
V gene: TRBV18

CDR3 protein: CSARRKADTQRVNTEAFF
D gene: -
J gene: TRBJ1-1
V gene: TRBV20-1

CDR3 protein: CASSPDRGTNEKLFF
D gene: TRBD1
J gene: TRBJ1-4
V gene: TRBV2

CDR3 protein: CASSQDPSTVELFF
D gene: -
J gene: TRBJ2-2
V gene: TRBV4-2

CDR3 protein: CASSLTDLSTDTQYF
D gene: -
J gene: TRBJ2-3
V gene: TRBV7-3

CDR3 protein: CASRRTGEDYGYTF
D gene: TRBD1
J gene: TRBJ1-2
V gene: TRBV2

CDR3 protein: CASQATSGGPYNEQFF
D gene: TRBD2
J gene: TRBJ2-1
V gene: TRBV7-2

CDR3 protein: CASSEDRNSEQFF
D gene: -
J gene: TRBJ2-1
V gene: TRBV6-1

CDR3 protein: CASSRPGISSGELFF
D gene: -
J gene: TRBJ2-2
V gene: TRBV11-2

CDR3 protein: CSARFTVNQPQHF
D gene: -
J gene: TRBJ1-5
V gene: TRBV20-1

CDR3 protein: CASSLGFSGNTIYF
D gene: -
J gene: TRBJ1-3
V gene: TRBV7-2

CDR3 protein: CASSEAGVGYTF
D gene: -
J gene: TRBJ1-2
V gene: TRBV2

CDR3 protein: CASNRQGTKTQYF
D gene: TRBD1
J gene: TRBJ2-5
V gene: TRBV12-3/TRBV12-4

CDR3 protein: CSVGGGQYQPQHF
D gene: -
J gene: TRBJ1-5
V gene: TRBV29-1

CDR3 protein: CSANQGAHNEKLFF
D gene: TRBD1
J gene: TRBJ1-4
V gene: TRBV20-1

CDR3 protein: CASSTSGGAGEQFF
D gene: TRBD2
J gene: TRBJ2-1
V gene: TRBV3-1

CDR3 protein: CASSSQGATDTQYF
D gene: TRBD1
J gene: TRBJ2-3
V gene: TRBV7-2

CDR3 protein: CASSPRRAQETQYF
D gene: -
J gene: TRBJ2-5
V gene: TRBV7-8

CDR3 protein: CASPARITGELFF
D gene: -
J gene: TRBJ2-2
V gene: TRBV18

CDR3 protein: CATSDPAPGLNTEAFF
D gene: -
J gene: TRBJ1-1
V gene: TRBV24-1

CDR3 protein: CATSDLTATSTDTQYF
D gene: -
J gene: TRBJ2-3
V gene: TRBV24-1

CDR3 protein: CASSDGTSGGTDTQYF
D gene: TRBD2
J gene: TRBJ2-3
V gene: TRBV7-3

CDR3 protein: CASSGNSDYGYTF
D gene: -
J gene: TRBJ1-2
V gene: TRBV19

CDR3 protein: CSATGVGNEKLFF
D gene: -
J gene: TRBJ1-4
V gene: TRBV20-1

CDR3 protein: CSAPLTDTQYF
D gene: -
J gene: TRBJ2-3
V gene: TRBV20-1

CDR3 protein: CSARPYLSGDGQFF
D gene: -
J gene: TRBJ2-1
V gene: TRBV20-1

CDR3 protein: CASRTGRMAGEKTEAFF
D gene: -
J gene: TRBJ1-1
V gene: TRBV6-1

CDR3 protein: CASRGPNSPLHF
D gene: -
J gene: TRBJ1-6
V gene: TRBV19

CDR3 protein: CASSLDVDQPQHF
D gene: -
J gene: TRBJ1-5
V gene: TRBV12-3/TRBV12-4

CDR3 protein: CASSYSTPQGTEAFF
D gene: -
J gene: TRBJ1-1
V gene: TRBV6-6

CDR3 protein: CASSLRGTSNTEAFF
D gene: -
J gene: TRBJ1-1
V gene: TRBV3-1

CDR3 protein: CASMEANTGELFF
D gene: -
J gene: TRBJ2-2
V gene: TRBV6-1

CDR3 protein: CSATPGTSAKNIQYF
D gene: -
J gene: TRBJ2-4
V gene: TRBV20-1

CDR3 protein: CASSLGDSNSGYNEQYF
D gene: -
J gene: TRBJ2-5
V gene: TRBV7-9